These 20 T cell receptor beta chains were all obtained from the same sample, sequenced in a study of CD8 T cells in Susac syndrome. Reverse transcription of roughly 0.45 to 1 ug RNA was performed with random hexamers. Each CDR3 protein gets one entry after TCRdb re-called the immunoSEQ multiplex PCR reads with MiXCR. The sample contains 130,000 or so distinct CDR3 sequences, roughly 89% of which appear only once. Sequencing input: CD8+ T cells from PBMCs. The receptors here all came from a human donor with multiple sclerosis.

The chain is built from TRBV4-1 and TRBJ1-4; D might be TRBD1 (6 bases). Germline-derived CDR1 and CDR2 are MGHRA and YSYEKL. V was pared by 0 bases and J by 10 bases, with 15 bases between. The CDR3 is 15 residues long. CDR3 sequence reads: CASSQETGLLVKLFF. Here the CDR3 DNA reads TGCGCCAGCAGCCAAGAGACAGGCTTATTAGTAAAACTGTTTTTT.

The rearrangement links TRBV6-5 to TRBJ2-7; D gene ambiguous. The germline CDR1 and CDR2 sequences are MNHEY and SVGAGI. The V end lost 6 bases, the J end lost 0 bases, and 12 bases lay between the germline ends. CDR3 size: 14 residues. The CDR3 region is CASSPQEISYEQYF. CDR3 DNA: TGTGCCAGCAGCCCACAAGAGATCTCCTACGAGCAGTACTTC.

The V and J genes are TRBV3-1 and TRBJ2-1; possible D gene TRBD1, 5 bases. This CDR3 region has 12 residues. Germline V gene sequence: CDR1 LGHDT, CDR2 YNNKEL (reference sequence). Between the trimmed V and J ends, which lost 4 bases and 6 bases, there was a span of 7 bases. DNA of the CDR3: TGTGCCAGCAGCCCAGGGTTCAATGAGCAGTTCTTC. It specifies CASSPGFNEQFF.

This chain joins TRBV28 and TRBJ2-7; TRBD1 matches at 7 bases. Per germline, CDR1 MDHEN and CDR2 SYDVKM. V was pared by 8 bases and J by 3 bases, with 10 bases of the junction left unmatched. This CDR3 region has 14 residues. The DNA of the CDR3 is TGTGCCAGCGGCCGACAGGGATTTCGCTACGAGCAGTACTTC. Protein: CASGRQGFRYEQYF.

V is TRBV4-1 and J is TRBJ1-1; no definite D call. This CDR3 contains 15 residues. V dropped 1 base and J dropped 4 bases, with 13 bases sitting between them. Germline V CDR1 and CDR2: MGHRA, YSYEKL. CDR3 nucleotide sequence: TGCGCCAGCAGCCAAGGAGCGGTCCTGAGCACTGAAGCTTTCTTT. This sequence encodes CASSQGAVLSTEAFF.

The chain combines TRBV28 with TRBJ1-2, with D possibly being TRBD1 (6 bases). Germline V gene lookup returns CDR1 MDHEN and CDR2 SYDVKM. This CDR3 is built from 15 residues. The ends were cut back, 2 bases at V and 3 bases at J, with 13 bases in the middle. The CDR3 here is CASSLPPGAYYGYTF. The CDR3 nucleotides are TGTGCCAGCAGTTTACCGCCAGGGGCTTACTATGGCTACACCTTC.

The CDR3: CASTISEGTGNTIYF. The CDR3 bases are TGTGCCAGCACCATCTCCGAGGGAACTGGAAACACCATATATTTT. The V gene is TRBV12-3 or TRBV12-4, the J gene TRBJ1-3; D is uncertain. The CDR3 runs 15 residues. Trimming took 7 bases from V and 2 from J, leaving 15 bases between them.

The rearrangement links TRBV20-1 to TRBJ2-7; 9 bases match TRBD2. V gave up 3 bases and J gave up 6 bases; unmatched junction bases: 9. This CDR3 has 14 amino acids. CDR1 is DFQATT and CDR2 is SNEGSKA in the germline V gene (reference sequence). The CDR3 DNA reads as TGCAGTGCTAGCGGCGCGGGAGGGTCCGGCGAGCAGTACTTC. Its translation: CSASGAGGSGEQYF.

J is TRBJ2-7 and V is TRBV15; D call uncertain. The CDR3 consists of 14 residues. With 2 bases removed from V and 5 bases from J, the gap between germline ends came to 13 bases. Germline V gene data show CDR1 as LNHNV and CDR2 as YYDKDF (reference sequence). CDR3 DNA sequence: TGTGCCACCAGCAGACCCCTTAGGGCGGACGAGCAGTACTTC. Encoded protein: CATSRPLRADEQYF.

The chain recombines TRBV27 with TRBJ2-6; the D is unclear. Germline CDR1 is MNHEY and CDR2 is SMNVEV (reference sequence). V lost 3 bases and J lost 4, with 10 bases in between. The CDR3 spans 15 residues. CDR3 region: CASSLRGYGANVLTF. CDR3 bases: TGTGCCAGCAGTTTGAGAGGTTACGGGGCCAACGTCCTGACTTTC.

The genes are TRBV28 and TRBJ1-3; no reliable D call. This CDR3 region has 14 residues. Per germline, CDR1 MDHEN and CDR2 SYDVKM. V lost 5 bases to trimming and J lost 1 base, with 9 bases between them. The CDR3 spells CASSTWGSGNTIYF. As DNA, the CDR3 is TGTGCCAGCAGTACTTGGGGATCTGGAAACACCATATATTTT.

The genes are TRBV9 and TRBJ1-2; weak D call: TRBD1 (6 bases). V was shortened by 2 bases and J by 5 bases, with 10 bases between the two germline ends. From germline, CDR1 is SGDLS and CDR2 YYNGEE. The CDR3 totals 13 residues. Here the CDR3 reads CASSVRQEYGYTF. CDR3 coding DNA: TGTGCCAGCAGCGTTAGACAGGAGTATGGCTACACCTTC.

This clonotype has a handful of counts. This chain links TRBV7-6 with TRBJ2-7; D may be TRBD1 (6 bases). The CDR3 totals 15 residues. Germline assignment: CDR1 SGHVS and CDR2 FNYEAQ. V was pared by 4 bases and J by 5 bases, with 18 bases between. The CDR3 region has the DNA TGTGCCAGCAGCTCTTGGGACATTGGGGACCACGAGCAGTACTTC. This encodes CASSSWDIGDHEQYF.

The gene calls are TRBV6-2 or TRBV6-3 and TRBJ2-7; 8 bases agree with TRBD1. This CDR3 region has 14 residues. The V gene's germline CDR1 is MNHEY and CDR2 SVGEGT. Germline trimming cut 4 bases from V and 5 bases from J; bases unmatched to any gene: 7. This CDR3 is CASSSLDRAHEQYF. DNA of the CDR3: TGTGCCAGCAGTTCACTGGACAGGGCACACGAGCAGTACTTC.

The chain recombines TRBV3-1 with TRBJ2-7; D unclear. The CDR3 consists of 14 residues. From germline, CDR1 is LGHDT and CDR2 YNNKEL (reference sequence). V was shortened by 1 base and J by 3 bases, with 10 bases between the two germline ends. CDR3 protein: CASSQATANYEQYF. The CDR3 DNA follows: TGTGCCAGCAGCCAAGCCACAGCTAACTACGAGCAGTACTTC.

The V and J genes are TRBV24-1 and TRBJ2-7; D is uncertain. The CDR3 is 13 amino acids. Germline lookup yields CDR1 KGHDR and CDR2 SFDVKD. V was cut by 7 bases and J by 3 bases, with 12 bases left in between. DNA for the CDR3: TGTGCCACCAGAGGTGGCAGTAACTACGAGCAGTACTTC. Encoded protein: CATRGGSNYEQYF.

The gene calls are TRBV5-1 and TRBJ2-1; D is ambiguous. The germline V gene encodes CDR1 SGHRS and CDR2 YFSETQ. Trimming stripped 3 bases from V and 3 bases from J, with 16 bases between. The CDR3 runs 16 residues. The CDR3 loop is CASSSPGSWGYNEQFF. CDR3 coding DNA: TGCGCCAGCAGCTCCCCAGGTAGCTGGGGCTACAATGAGCAGTTCTTC.

This chain joins TRBV7-2 and TRBJ2-3; the match to TRBD2 covers 9 bases. The V gene's germline CDR1 is SGHTA and CDR2 FQGNSA. The CDR3 loop spans 17 amino acids. Germline trimming cut 1 base from V and 1 base from J; bases unmatched to any gene: 6. This CDR3 is CASSLVFASGGTDTQYF. The CDR3 nucleotides read TGTGCCAGCAGCTTAGTCTTCGCTAGCGGGGGCACAGATACGCAGTATTTT.

The gene calls are TRBV6-5 and TRBJ2-7; possibly TRBD1 for D (5 bases). Trimming cost V 0 bases and J 2 bases, with 8 bases left between them. Germline CDR1 is MNHEY and CDR2 is SVGAGI. The CDR3 totals 14 residues. CDR3 residues: CASSYSAGTYEQYF. CDR3 nucleotide sequence: TGTGCCAGCAGTTACTCGGCAGGGACCTACGAGCAGTACTTC.

The rearrangement joins TRBV5-1 to TRBJ1-3, with D possibly TRBD1 on 5 matching bases. Germline V gene lookup returns CDR1 SGHRS and CDR2 YFSETQ. V lost 3 bases and J 0 bases, leaving 10 bases between the germline ends. The CDR3 contains 15 residues. The CDR3 nucleotides read TGCGCCAGCAGCTCAGGGACTTACTCTGGAAACACCATATATTTT. Translating it yields CASSSGTYSGNTIYF.